This note documents a single TCR beta chain sequence. Antigen unknown. The data originate from a study of shared clonotypes between healthy human individuals. Study results and caveats: Among donors, sharing of clonotypes was expected to be affected by sequencing depth. Rarefaction exposed incomplete sorted-subset sequencing despite large depth.

Germline V gives CDR1 SNHLY, CDR2 FYNNEI. Trimming shortened V by 7 bases and J by 7 bases, and 15 bases separated the two germline ends. CDR3 length equals 13 residues. Healthy HIV-negative adults with no recent acute infections or vaccinations were recruited as donors. Division of CD4+ cells produced a CD45RA+ naive subset and a CD45RA-negative memory subset. Clones were read by immunoSEQ multiplex PCR, and TCRdb kept only the in-frame ones, dropping some. The table includes approximately 1,000,000 clones, roughly 80% detected once. Specimen: memory CD4+ T cells from PBMCs. Subset meaning: CD45RA-negative fraction. The chain links TRBV2 to TRBJ2-3; D is unclear. This receptor was obtained from a man aged 18 to 30 in good health. Some clones in this sample may be carry-over from other donors' samples. Here the CDR3 reads CASIRPDIYTQYF. The CDR3 DNA sequence: TGTGCCAGCATCCGCCCAGACATCTATACGCAGTATTTT.